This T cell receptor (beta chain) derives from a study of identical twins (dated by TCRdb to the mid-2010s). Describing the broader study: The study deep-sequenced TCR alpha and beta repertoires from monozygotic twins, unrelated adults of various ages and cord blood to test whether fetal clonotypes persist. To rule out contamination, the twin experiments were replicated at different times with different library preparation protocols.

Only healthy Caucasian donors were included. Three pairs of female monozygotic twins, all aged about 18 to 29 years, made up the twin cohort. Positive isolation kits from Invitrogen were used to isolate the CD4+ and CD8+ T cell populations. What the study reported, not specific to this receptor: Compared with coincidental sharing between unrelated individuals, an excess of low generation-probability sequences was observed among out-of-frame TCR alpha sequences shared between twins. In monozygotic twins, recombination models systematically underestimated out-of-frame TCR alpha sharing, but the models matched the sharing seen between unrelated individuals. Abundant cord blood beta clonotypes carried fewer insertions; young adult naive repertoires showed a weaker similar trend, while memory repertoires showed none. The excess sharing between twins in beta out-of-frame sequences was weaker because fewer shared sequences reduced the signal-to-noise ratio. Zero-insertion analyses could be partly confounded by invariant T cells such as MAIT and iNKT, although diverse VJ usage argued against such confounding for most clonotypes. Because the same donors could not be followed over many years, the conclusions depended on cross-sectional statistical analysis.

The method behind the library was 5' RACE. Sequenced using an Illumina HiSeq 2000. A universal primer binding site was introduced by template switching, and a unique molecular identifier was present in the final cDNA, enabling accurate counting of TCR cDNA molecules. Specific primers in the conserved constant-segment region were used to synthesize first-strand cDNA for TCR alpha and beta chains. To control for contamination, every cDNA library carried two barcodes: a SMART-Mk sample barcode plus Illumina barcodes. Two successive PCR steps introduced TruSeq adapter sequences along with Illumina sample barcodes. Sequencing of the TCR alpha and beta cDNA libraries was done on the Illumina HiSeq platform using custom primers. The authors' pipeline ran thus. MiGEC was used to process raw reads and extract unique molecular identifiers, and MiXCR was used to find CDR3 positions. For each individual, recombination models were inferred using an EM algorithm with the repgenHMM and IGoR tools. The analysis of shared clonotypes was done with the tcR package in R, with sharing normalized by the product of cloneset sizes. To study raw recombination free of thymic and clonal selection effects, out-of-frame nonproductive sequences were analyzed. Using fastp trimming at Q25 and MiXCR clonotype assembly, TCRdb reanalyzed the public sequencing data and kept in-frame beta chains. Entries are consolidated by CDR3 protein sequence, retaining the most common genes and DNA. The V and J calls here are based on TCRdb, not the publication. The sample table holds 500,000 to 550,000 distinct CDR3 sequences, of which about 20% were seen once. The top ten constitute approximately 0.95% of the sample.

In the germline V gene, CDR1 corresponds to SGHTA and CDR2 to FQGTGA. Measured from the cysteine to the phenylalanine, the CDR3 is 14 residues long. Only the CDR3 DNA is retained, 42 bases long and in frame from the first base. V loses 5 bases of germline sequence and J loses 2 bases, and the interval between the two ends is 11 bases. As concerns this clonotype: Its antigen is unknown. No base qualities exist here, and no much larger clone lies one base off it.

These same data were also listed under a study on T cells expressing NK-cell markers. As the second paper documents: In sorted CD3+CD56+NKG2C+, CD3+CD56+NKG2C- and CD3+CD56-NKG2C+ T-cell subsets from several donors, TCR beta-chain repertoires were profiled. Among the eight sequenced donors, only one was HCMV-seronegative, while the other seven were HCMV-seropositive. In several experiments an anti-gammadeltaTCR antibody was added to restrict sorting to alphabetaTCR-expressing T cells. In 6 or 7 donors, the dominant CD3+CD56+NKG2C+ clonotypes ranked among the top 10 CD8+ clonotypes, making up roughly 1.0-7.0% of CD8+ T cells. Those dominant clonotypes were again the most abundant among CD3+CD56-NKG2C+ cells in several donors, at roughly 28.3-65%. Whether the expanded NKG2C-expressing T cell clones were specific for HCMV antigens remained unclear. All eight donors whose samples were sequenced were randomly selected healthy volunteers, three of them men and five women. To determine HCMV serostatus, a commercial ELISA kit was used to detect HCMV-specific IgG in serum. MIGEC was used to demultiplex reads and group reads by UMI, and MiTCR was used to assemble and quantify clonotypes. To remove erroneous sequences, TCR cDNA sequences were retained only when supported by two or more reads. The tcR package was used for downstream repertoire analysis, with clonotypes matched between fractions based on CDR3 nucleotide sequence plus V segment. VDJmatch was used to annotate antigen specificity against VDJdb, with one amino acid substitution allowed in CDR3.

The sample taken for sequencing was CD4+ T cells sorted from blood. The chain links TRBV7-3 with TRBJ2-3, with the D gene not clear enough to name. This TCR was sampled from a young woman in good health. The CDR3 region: CASSRNRDTDTQYF. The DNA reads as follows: TGTGCCAGCAGCCGTAATCGCGACACAGATACGCAGTATTTT. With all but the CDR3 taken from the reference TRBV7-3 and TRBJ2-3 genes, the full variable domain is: GAGVSQTPSNKVTEKGKYVELRCDPISGHTALYWYRQSLGQGPEFLIYFQGTGAADDSGLPNDRFFAVRPEGSVSTLKIQRTERGDSAVYLCASSRNRDTDTQYFGPGTRLTVL.